This T cell receptor (beta chain) was documented in a study of cytomegalovirus exposure and HLA in healthy donors. PCR employed 60 Vbeta and 13 Jbeta primers. In the original workflow: In a later analysis, some 10 million of 65 million to 80 million unique beta chains occurred in at least two donors. Method: immunoSEQ multiplex PCR; TCRdb's copy keeps in-frame clones and lacks some. V and J calls plus clone size are reproduced from that table; the DNA served to infer D and trimming. Of 75,000 to 90,000 clones listed, 65% to 85% are singletons. General observations from the study: Productive status was seen about 90% or about 30% of the time for most TCR beta V segments in an earlier analysis. Reportedly, TCR beta sequences accurately predicted HLA-A and HLA-B alleles in most subjects.

Germline-derived CDR1 and CDR2 are SNHLY and FYNNEI. Trimming left V 2 bases short and J 3 bases short, with 16 bases between. The CDR3 contains 16 residues. Concerning this clone: The target antigen is unknown.

The rearrangement links TRBV2 to TRBJ2-5; possible D gene TRBD2, 6 bases. Source material: PBMCs. This receptor was obtained from a man aged 45-65 years in good health and CMV-seronegative. Here the CDR3 reads CASSESRLASKETQYF. In DNA form, the CDR3 reads TGTGCCAGCAGTGAATCCAGGCTAGCGAGTAAAGAGACCCAGTACTTC.